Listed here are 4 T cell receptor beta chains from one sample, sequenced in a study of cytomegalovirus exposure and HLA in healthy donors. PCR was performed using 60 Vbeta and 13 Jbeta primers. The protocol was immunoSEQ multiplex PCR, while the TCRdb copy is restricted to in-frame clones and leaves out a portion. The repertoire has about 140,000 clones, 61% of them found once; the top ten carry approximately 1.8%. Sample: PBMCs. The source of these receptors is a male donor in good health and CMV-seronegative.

CDR3 nucleotides: TGTGCCACCCCGGGACAGGGAGGGTCCGGGGAGCTGTTTTTT. Translation: CATPGQGGSGELFF. The chain employs TRBV2 and TRBJ2-2, with 9 positions matching TRBD1. V shed 10 bases, J shed 6 bases, and the junction held 9 bases outside the gene matches. Looked up from germline, CDR1 is SNHLY and CDR2 is FYNNEI. The CDR3 runs to 14 residues.

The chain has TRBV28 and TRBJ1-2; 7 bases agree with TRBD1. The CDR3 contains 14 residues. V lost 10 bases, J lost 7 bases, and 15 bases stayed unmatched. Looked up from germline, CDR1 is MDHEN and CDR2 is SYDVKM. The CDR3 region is CATPDRVGGGGYTF. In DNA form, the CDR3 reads TGTGCCACACCAGACAGGGTGGGGGGCGGTGGCTACACCTTC.

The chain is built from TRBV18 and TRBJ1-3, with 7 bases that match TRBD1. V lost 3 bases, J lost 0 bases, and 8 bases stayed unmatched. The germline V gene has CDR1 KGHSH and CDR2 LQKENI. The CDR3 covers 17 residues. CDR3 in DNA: TGTGCCAGCTCACCCGGAGGGGGCTTGGGCTCTGGAAACACCATATATTTT. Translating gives CASSPGGGLGSGNTIYF.

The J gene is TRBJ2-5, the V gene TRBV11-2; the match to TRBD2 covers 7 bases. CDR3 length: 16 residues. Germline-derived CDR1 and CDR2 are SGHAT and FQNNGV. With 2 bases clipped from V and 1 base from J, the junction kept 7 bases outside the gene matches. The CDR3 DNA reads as TGTGCCAGCAGCTTAACCCAGCGGGAACGCCAAGAGACCCAGTACTTC. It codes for CASSLTQRERQETQYF. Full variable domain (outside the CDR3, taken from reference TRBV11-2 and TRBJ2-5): EAGVAQSPRYKIIEKRQSVAFWCNPISGHATLYWYQQILGQGPKLLIQFQNNGVVDDSQLPKDRFSAERLKGVDSTLKIQPAKLEDSAVYLCASSLTQRERQETQYFGPGTRLLVL.